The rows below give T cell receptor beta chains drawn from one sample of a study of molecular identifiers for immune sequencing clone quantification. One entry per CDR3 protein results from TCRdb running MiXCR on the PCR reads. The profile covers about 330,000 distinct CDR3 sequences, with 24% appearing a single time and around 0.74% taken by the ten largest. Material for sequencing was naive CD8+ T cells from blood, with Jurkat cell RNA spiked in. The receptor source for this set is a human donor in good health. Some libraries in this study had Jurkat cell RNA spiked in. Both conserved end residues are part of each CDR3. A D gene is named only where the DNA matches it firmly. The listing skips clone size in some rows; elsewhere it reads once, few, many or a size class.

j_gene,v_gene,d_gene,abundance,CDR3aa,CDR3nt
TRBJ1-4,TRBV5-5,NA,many,CASSLALLGPTTPNEKLFF,TGTGCCAGCAGCTTGGCATTGTTGGGACCCACTACCCCTAATGAAAAACTGTTTTTT
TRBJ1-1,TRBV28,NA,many,CASSFRGGTEAFF,TGTGCCAGCAGTTTCAGAGGGGGCACTGAAGCTTTCTTT
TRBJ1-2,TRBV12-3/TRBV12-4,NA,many,CASSWSGGALYGYTF,TGTGCCAGCAGTTGGAGTGGGGGCGCATTATATGGCTACACCTTC
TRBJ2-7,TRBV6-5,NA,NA,CASKNNPSDSCEQYF,TGTGCCAGCAAAAACAACCCTTCGGACAGCTGCGAGCAGTACTTC
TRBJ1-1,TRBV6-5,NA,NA,CASSYSIGSGDTEAFF,TGTGCCAGCAGTTACTCGATTGGGTCCGGGGACACTGAAGCTTTCTTT
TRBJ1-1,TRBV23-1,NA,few,CASSQDNKNTEASF,TGCGCCAGCAGTCAAGATAACAAGAACACTGAAGCTTCCTTT
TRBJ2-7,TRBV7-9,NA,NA,CASSVSPGTSSYEQYF,TGTGCCAGCAGCGTGTCCCCTGGGACTTCCTCCTACGAGCAGTACTTC
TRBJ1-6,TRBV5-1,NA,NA,CASSLVPGRVSYNSPLHF,TGCGCCAGCAGCTTGGTTCCAGGCCGTGTCTCCTATAATTCACCCCTCCACTTT
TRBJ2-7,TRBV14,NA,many,CASSQGGLSYEQYF,TGTGCCAGCAGCCAAGGGGGGCTCTCCTACGAGCAGTACTTC
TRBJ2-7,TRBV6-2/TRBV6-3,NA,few,CASSPTETRYEQYF,TGTGCCAGCAGCCCGACAGAGACTCGATACGAGCAGTACTTC
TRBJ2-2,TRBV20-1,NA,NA,CSVYGTHTGELFF,TGCAGTGTATACGGGACTCACACCGGGGAGCTGTTTTTT
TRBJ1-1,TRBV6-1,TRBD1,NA,CASSVDRGRGGTEAFF,TGTGCCAGCAGTGTTGACAGGGGTCGGGGTGGCACTGAAGCTTTCTTT
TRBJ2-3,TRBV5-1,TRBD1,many,CASSATGQISDTQYF,TGCGCCAGCAGCGCGACAGGGCAGATCTCAGATACGCAGTATTTT
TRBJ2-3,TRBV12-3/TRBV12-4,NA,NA,CASSPRDDGDTQYF,TGTGCCAGCAGTCCTAGGGACGACGGTGATACGCAGTATTTT
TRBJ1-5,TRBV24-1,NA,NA,CATSDAAWQPQHF,TGTGCCACCAGTGACGCCGCATGGCAGCCCCAGCATTTT
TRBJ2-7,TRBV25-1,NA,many,CASSEYPSLVFLFCEQYF,TGTGCCAGCAGTGAATACCCTAGTCTGGTCTTCCTCTTTTGCGAGCAGTACTTC
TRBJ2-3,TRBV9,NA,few,CASRAGYSTDTQYF,TGTGCCAGCAGAGCAGGGTATAGCACAGATACGCAGTATTTT